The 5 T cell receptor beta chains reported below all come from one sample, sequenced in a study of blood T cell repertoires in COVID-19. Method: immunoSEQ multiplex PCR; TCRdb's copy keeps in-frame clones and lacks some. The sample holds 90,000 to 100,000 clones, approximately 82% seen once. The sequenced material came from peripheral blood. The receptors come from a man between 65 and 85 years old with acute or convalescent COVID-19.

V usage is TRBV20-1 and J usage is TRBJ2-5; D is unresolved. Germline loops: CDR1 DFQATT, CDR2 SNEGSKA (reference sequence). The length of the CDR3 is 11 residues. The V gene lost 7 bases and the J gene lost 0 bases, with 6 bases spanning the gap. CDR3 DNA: TGCAGTGAGAACTACCAAGAGACCCAGTACTTC. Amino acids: CSENYQETQYF.

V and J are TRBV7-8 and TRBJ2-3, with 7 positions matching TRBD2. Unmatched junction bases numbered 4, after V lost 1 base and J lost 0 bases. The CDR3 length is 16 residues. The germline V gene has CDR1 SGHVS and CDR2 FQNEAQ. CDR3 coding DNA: TGTGCCAGCAGCTTAGGGCCAGCGGGAAGCACAGATACGCAGTATTTT. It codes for CASSLGPAGSTDTQYF.

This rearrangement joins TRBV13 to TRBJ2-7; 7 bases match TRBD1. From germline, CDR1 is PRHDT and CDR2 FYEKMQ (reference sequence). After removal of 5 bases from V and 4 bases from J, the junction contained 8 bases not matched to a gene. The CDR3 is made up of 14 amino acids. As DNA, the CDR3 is TGTGCCAGCAGCCCCGGACAGGACAGATACGAGCAGTACTTC. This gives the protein CASSPGQDRYEQYF.

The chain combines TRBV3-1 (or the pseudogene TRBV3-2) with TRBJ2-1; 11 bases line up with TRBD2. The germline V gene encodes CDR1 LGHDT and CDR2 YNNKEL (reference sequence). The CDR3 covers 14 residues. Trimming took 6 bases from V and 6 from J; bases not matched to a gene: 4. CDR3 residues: CASRLAGVVNEQFF. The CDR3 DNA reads TGTGCCAGCAGACTAGCGGGAGTTGTCAATGAGCAGTTCTTC.

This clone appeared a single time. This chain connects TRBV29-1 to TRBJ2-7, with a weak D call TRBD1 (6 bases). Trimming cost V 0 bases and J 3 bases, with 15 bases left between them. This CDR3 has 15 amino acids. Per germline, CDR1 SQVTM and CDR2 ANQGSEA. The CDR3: CSVEESTAGVYEQYF. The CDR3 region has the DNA TGCAGCGTTGAAGAATCGACGGCAGGGGTCTACGAGCAGTACTTC.